Each of the 21 T cell receptor beta chains below was sequenced from the same sample in a study of OX40 agonist ivuxolimab in advanced cancers. TCRdb keeps only in-frame clones here, not all; method: immunoSEQ multiplex PCR. The sample records 52,000 or so clones, over 75% being singletons. The material was CD4+ or CD8+ T cells sorted from blood, obtained in a trial of the OX40 agonist ivuxolimab. Receptors originate from an adult with an advanced solid tumor such as melanoma, head and neck, liver or kidney cancer.

The chain has TRBV6-4 and TRBJ2-7; D gene unclear. The CDR3 contains 11 residues. The V and J ends lost 7 bases and 7 bases respectively, with 11 bases between them. Germline CDR1 is MRHNA and CDR2 is SNTAGT. The CDR3 nucleotides are TGTGCCAGCACAAGTCCGACAGAGCAGTACTTC. Protein: CASTSPTEQYF.

The rearrangement joins TRBV13 to TRBJ2-7, with TRBD2 identical over 9 bases. Trimming removed 5 bases from V and 3 bases from J; junction bases left unmatched: 8. The V gene's germline CDR1 is PRHDT and CDR2 FYEKMQ (reference sequence). CDR3 size: 15 residues. The CDR3 sequence is CASSPGLAVDYEQYF. CDR3 in DNA: TGTGCCAGCAGCCCGGGACTAGCAGTGGACTACGAGCAGTACTTC. Full variable domain (outside the CDR3, taken from reference TRBV13 and TRBJ2-7): AAGVIQSPRHLIKEKRETATLKCYPIPRHDTVYWYQQGPGQDPQFLISFYEKMQSDKGSIPDRFSAQQFSDYHSELNMSSLELGDSALYFCASSPGLAVDYEQYFGPGTRLTVT.

In its sample, this clone was seen a few times. V usage is TRBV7-9 and J usage is TRBJ1-2, with TRBD1 as a possible D gene (5 bases). This CDR3 contains 15 residues. V lost 5 bases, J lost 8 bases, and 21 bases lay in between. The germline gives CDR1 SEHNR, CDR2 FQNEAQ (reference sequence). CDR3 sequence (DNA): TGTGCCAGCAGCCCCGTTCCGCAGGGCGAACAGGGCTACACCTTC. Translation: CASSPVPQGEQGYTF.

The chain couples TRBV6-5 to TRBJ1-5; D is perhaps TRBD1 (6 bases). The CDR3 consists of 15 residues. V was shortened by 0 bases and J by 7 bases, with 13 bases between the two germline ends. Germline-derived CDR1 and CDR2 are MNHEY and SVGAGI. The CDR3 sequence is CASSYSREGDQPQHF. CDR3 nucleotides: TGTGCCAGCAGTTACTCGAGGGAGGGGGACCAGCCCCAGCATTTT.

In its sample, this clone was seen once. The chain recombines TRBV6-5 with TRBJ2-1; tentatively, D is TRBD2 (6 bases). Germline-derived CDR1 and CDR2 are MNHEY and SVGAGI. Trimming took off 0 bases at V and 8 bases at J, with 8 bases between the two ends. This CDR3 is built from 13 residues. CDR3 sequence (DNA): TGTGCCAGCAGTTACTCGACGGGGGATGAGCAGTTCTTC. This codes for CASSYSTGDEQFF.

The chain joins TRBV6-5 to TRBJ1-3, with D perhaps matching TRBD1 (5 bases). V shed 4 bases and J shed 1 base, with 11 bases lying between them. Looked up from germline, CDR1 is MNHEY and CDR2 is SVGAGI. This CDR3 has 15 amino acids. The CDR3 bases are TGTGCCAGCAGTTTAGGCGGGGGGTCTGGAAACACCATATATTTT. This gives the protein CASSLGGGSGNTIYF.

The V gene is TRBV5-1, the J gene TRBJ2-5; perhaps TRBD1 as D (6 bases). V was pared by 0 bases and J by 4 bases, with 16 bases between. The CDR3 covers 16 residues. Germline-derived CDR1 and CDR2 are SGHRS and YFSETQ. The CDR3 loop reads CASSLVTGPLGETQYF. CDR3 coding DNA: TGCGCCAGCAGCTTGGTTACAGGGCCCTTGGGAGAGACCCAGTACTTC.

This clone was counted only a few times. The chain links TRBV9 to TRBJ2-5, with 10 bases that match TRBD1. The V gene end was trimmed by 4 bases and the J gene end by 3 bases; junction bases not matched to a gene: 9. The CDR3 is made up of 16 amino acids. CDR1 and CDR2 from the germline V gene are SGDLS and YYNGEE. Here the CDR3 reads CASSFGWGTGEETQYF. The CDR3 DNA reads TGTGCCAGCAGCTTCGGGTGGGGGACAGGGGAAGAGACCCAGTACTTC.

The V gene is TRBV19, the J gene TRBJ2-1, with D possibly being TRBD2 (6 bases). V was clipped by 5 bases and J by 2 bases, with 19 bases between them. CDR3 length: 17 amino acids. Per germline, CDR1 LNHDA and CDR2 SQIVND (reference sequence). The DNA for the CDR3 is TGTGCCAGTAGTCCCGGACTACCCGAAAGAACCTACAATGAGCAGTTCTTC. Its protein product is CASSPGLPERTYNEQFF.

This clone was recorded once. The CDR3 nucleotides are TGTGCCAGCAGCCATACAGGGACAACTGAAGCTTTCTTT. Encoded protein: CASSHTGTTEAFF. J is TRBJ1-1 and V is TRBV14; D might be TRBD1 (6 bases). V lost 3 bases, J lost 5 bases, and 10 bases lay in between. Germline lookup yields CDR1 SGHDN and CDR2 FVKESK. The CDR3 totals 13 residues.

The chain has TRBV7-2 and TRBJ1-1; 11 nucleotides align to TRBD1. Germline-derived CDR1 and CDR2 are SGHTA and FQGNSA. The V segment lost 5 bases and the J segment 0 bases; nucleotides outside the gene matches: 5. This CDR3 has 16 residues. DNA of the CDR3: TGTGCCAGCAGCCCTCGGGACAGGGGGGTGAACACTGAAGCTTTCTTT. It specifies CASSPRDRGVNTEAFF.

The CDR3 spells CASSSGQGTEAFF. In nucleotides, the CDR3 is TGTGCCAGCAGCTCCGGACAGGGAACTGAAGCTTTCTTT. V gene TRBV5-5 combines with J gene TRBJ1-1; TRBD1 aligns across 8 bases. CDR1 and CDR2 from the germline V gene are SGHKS and YYEKEE (reference sequence). The CDR3 runs to 13 residues. Trimming at V came to 3 bases and at J to 5 bases, leaving 3 bases not matched to a gene.

The chain joins TRBV7-2 to TRBJ1-1; unclear D gene. V lost 3 bases to trimming and J lost 3 bases, with 11 bases between them. Germline CDR1 reads SGHTA; CDR2 reads FQGNSA. There are 14 residues in the CDR3. The chain's CDR3 is CASSFRLGYTEAFF. The CDR3 bases are TGTGCCAGCAGCTTCAGACTAGGGTACACTGAAGCTTTCTTT.

The rearrangement uses TRBV6-6 and TRBJ1-6, with D possibly TRBD1 on 5 matching bases. V shed 0 bases and J shed 9 bases, with 6 bases lying between them. This CDR3 spans 13 amino acids. The germline gives CDR1 MNHNY, CDR2 SVGAGI (reference sequence). DNA for the CDR3: TGTGCCAGCAGTTACTCGGGGGTTTCACCCCTCCACTTT. Residues: CASSYSGVSPLHF.

CDR3 in amino acids: CASSVRPGLSMNTGELFF. The CDR3 bases are TGTGCCAGCAGCGTACGACCGGGACTATCGATGAACACCGGGGAGCTGTTTTTT. The V call is TRBV9, the J call TRBJ2-2; 7 bases line up with TRBD2. V shed 1 base, J shed 1 base, and the junction held 10 bases outside the gene matches. The CDR3 runs 18 residues. CDR1 and CDR2 (germline): SGDLS, YYNGEE.

The chain couples TRBV28 to TRBJ2-7, with 10 bases fitting TRBD2. V trimming: 3 bases; J trimming: 3 bases; junction bases outside the gene matches: 2. CDR1 MDHEN and CDR2 SYDVKM come from the germline V gene. This CDR3 is 14 amino acids long. CDR3 sequence reads: CASSFTSGNYEQYV. In nucleotides, the CDR3 is TGTGCCAGCAGTTTTACTAGCGGGAACTACGAGCAGTACGTC.

This sequence joins TRBV10-3 and TRBJ1-1; weak D call: TRBD1 (6 bases). CDR1 is ENHRY, CDR2 SYGVKD, per germline. Deletions cut 10 bases from V and 5 bases from J, with 20 bases between. This CDR3 spans 14 amino acids. For the CDR3, the DNA is TGTGCCAGCTCCGGGGGGGCAAGTTGGACTGAAGCTTTCTTT. Encoded protein: CASSGGASWTEAFF.

The table lists this clone with a count of one. V usage is TRBV27 and J usage is TRBJ2-7; D is undetermined. The CDR3 sequence is 11 residues long. The germline V gene has CDR1 MNHEY and CDR2 SMNVEV (reference sequence). The V gene lost 1 base and the J gene lost 4 bases, with 2 bases spanning the gap. CDR3 sequence: CASSLLYEQYV. The CDR3 region has the DNA TGTGCCAGCAGTTTATTGTACGAGCAGTACGTC.

The V call is TRBV4-1, the J call TRBJ2-3; the D gene is possibly TRBD2 (6 bases). V was shortened by 1 base and J by 1 base, with 15 bases between the two germline ends. Looked up from germline, CDR1 is MGHRA and CDR2 is YSYEKL. The CDR3 is 17 residues long. The CDR3 coding sequence is TGCGCCAGCAGCCAAGGGTCGTGGGCGGGACGCACAGATACGCAGTATTTT. Translating gives CASSQGSWAGRTDTQYF.

CDR3 in DNA: TGTGCCAGCAGCTTAGGGCACCATAGTGGCACAGATACGCAGTATTTT. Protein: CASSLGHHSGTDTQYF. The rearrangement uses TRBV7-6 and TRBJ2-3; D remains unclear. There are 16 residues in the CDR3. V lost 1 base to trimming and J lost 1 base, with 12 bases between them. CDR1 is SGHVS and CDR2 is FNYEAQ in the germline V gene.

This chain uses TRBV7-7 with TRBJ2-2; no reliable D call. CDR3 length: 13 amino acids. CDR1 and CDR2 from the germline V gene are SSHAT and FNYEAQ (reference sequence). The CDR3 nucleotides read TGTGCGGTCGACAAGTACCACACCGGGGAGCTGTTTTTT. Amino acid sequence: CAVDKYHTGELFF.